Shown below are 8 T cell receptor beta chains from a single sample sequenced in a study of T cells in Graves' hyperthyroidism and ophthalmopathy. Amplified TCR beta CDR3 regions came from RNA transcripts. Carried out on the TCR CDR3, a first-round RT-PCR used the HTBI primer set. TCRdb processed the multiplex PCR reads anew with MiXCR; each CDR3 protein has one entry. There are roughly 200,000 distinct CDR3 sequences in the sample; approximately 16% occur only once, and roughly 49% lies in the top ten. The sequenced material came from blood. Receptors were obtained from a woman between 50 and 59 years old with Graves' hyperthyroidism.

The genes are TRBV28 and TRBJ2-7; 12 bases are shared with TRBD1. The CDR3 has 13 residues. The germline CDR1 and CDR2 sequences are MDHEN and SYDVKM. The V and J ends lost 10 bases and 4 bases, in that order; junction bases with no gene match: 5. CDR3 residues: CAIGTGGFYEQYF. CDR3 nucleotides: TGTGCCATCGGGACAGGGGGCTTTTACGAGCAGTACTTC.

This chain connects TRBV2 to TRBJ2-2; D perhaps matches TRBD1 (5 bases). The germline CDR1 and CDR2 sequences are SNHLY and FYNNEI. This CDR3 spans 14 amino acids. V was cut by 9 bases and J by 0 bases, with 11 bases left in between. The CDR3 coding sequence is TGTGCCAGGGGGCCTACCTCGAACACCGGGGAGCTGTTTTTT. It yields the protein CARGPTSNTGELFF.

The chain combines TRBV12-3 or TRBV12-4 with TRBJ2-3; perhaps TRBD1 as D (5 bases). This CDR3 is built from 15 residues. Trimming shortened V by 7 bases and J by 0 bases, and 14 bases separated the two germline ends. CDR3 sequence: CASTHRSPSTDTQYF. DNA of the CDR3: TGTGCCAGCACTCACAGGTCCCCCAGCACAGATACGCAGTATTTT.

This clonotype was seen repeatedly, ten times or more. The chain uses TRBV20-1 and TRBJ2-7; TRBD2 matches at 10 bases. Germline values: CDR1 DFQATT, CDR2 SNEGSKA (reference sequence). The CDR3 is made up of 12 amino acids. V dropped 5 bases and J dropped 6; count of bases not matched to a gene: 4. The chain's CDR3 is CSASGLAAEQYF. The CDR3 region has the DNA TGCAGTGCTTCCGGACTAGCGGCCGAGCAGTACTTC.

The J gene is TRBJ1-2, the V gene TRBV6-5, with D unresolved. The CDR3 totals 16 residues. The germline gives CDR1 MNHEY, CDR2 SVGAGI. The V end lost 0 bases, the J end lost 0 bases, and 11 bases lay between the germline ends. CDR3 loop: CASSYSRQTANYGYTF. Written as DNA, the CDR3 is TGTGCCAGCAGTTACTCCCGTCAGACTGCTAACTATGGCTACACCTTC.

This clonotype has a handful of counts. The rearrangement links TRBV9 to TRBJ1-1; TRBD1 is a possible D gene (5 bases). The V end lost 0 bases, the J end lost 6 bases, and 15 bases lay between the germline ends. CDR1 is SGDLS, CDR2 YYNGEE, per germline. The CDR3 runs 15 residues. Here the CDR3 reads CASSVDGHIRAEAFF. In DNA form, the CDR3 reads TGTGCCAGCAGCGTAGATGGACATATTAGAGCTGAAGCTTTCTTT.

The table lists this clonotype with a few counts. This chain uses TRBV19 with TRBJ2-7, with TRBD2 matching 7 bases. J gave up 7 bases and V 8 bases, and 14 bases lay outside the gene matches. The CDR3 loop spans 14 amino acids. Germline values: CDR1 LNHDA, CDR2 SQIVND (reference sequence). The CDR3 region has the DNA TGTGCCAGTGGCCGACTAGCCAAAGGATTGGAGCAGTACTTC. Translated, it gives CASGRLAKGLEQYF. The full variable domain, completed using reference TRBV19 and TRBJ2-7, is DGGITQSPKYLFRKEGQNVTLSCEQNLNHDAMYWYRQDPGQGLRLIYYSQIVNDFQKGDIAEGYSVSREKKESFPLTVTSAQKNPTAFYLCASGRLAKGLEQYFGPGTRLTVT.

At least ten counts were recorded for this clonotype. The J gene is TRBJ2-3, the V gene TRBV6-1; D not resolved. The CDR3 loop spans 12 amino acids. The germline V gene encodes CDR1 MNHNS and CDR2 SASEGT. V was trimmed by 8 bases and J by 6 bases, leaving 12 bases between them. The CDR3 DNA reads as TGTGCCAGCGCCCACACCTTGGATACGCAGTATTTT. Translated: CASAHTLDTQYF.